By share, the clone carrying this TCR beta chain counts as medium-sized (0.01 to 0.1%). The antigen is unknown. This record belongs to a study of metastatic and nonmetastatic thyroid tumors. Study-level background: Malignant thyroid and benign thyroid patients provided blood and tumor or nodule tissue whose repertoires were compared.

TCRdb re-clonotyped the PCR reads through MiXCR. The repertoire holds 15,000 to 20,000 clones, with roughly 23% as singletons. The V and J ends lost 5 bases and 7 bases, in that order; junction bases with no gene match: 8. CDR3 length: 15 residues. Germline lookup yields CDR1 LGHDT and CDR2 YNNKEL (reference sequence). Regarding the study as a whole: Significantly higher TCR beta diversity was reportedly seen in malignant thyroid tumors than benign nodules, in blood and tumor.

Nobody among the patients had been given any treatment before thyroid surgery. The TCR was taken from a female donor with papillary thyroid cancer or a benign thyroid nodule (not recorded which). Some clones in this sample may be carry-over from other donors' samples. The J gene is TRBJ2-7, the V gene TRBV3-1; 13 bases fit TRBD2. Material: tumor tissue. CDR3 sequence reads: CASSFGTSGMGEQYF. CDR3 DNA: TGTGCCAGCAGCTTCGGGACTAGCGGGATGGGGGAGCAGTACTTC.